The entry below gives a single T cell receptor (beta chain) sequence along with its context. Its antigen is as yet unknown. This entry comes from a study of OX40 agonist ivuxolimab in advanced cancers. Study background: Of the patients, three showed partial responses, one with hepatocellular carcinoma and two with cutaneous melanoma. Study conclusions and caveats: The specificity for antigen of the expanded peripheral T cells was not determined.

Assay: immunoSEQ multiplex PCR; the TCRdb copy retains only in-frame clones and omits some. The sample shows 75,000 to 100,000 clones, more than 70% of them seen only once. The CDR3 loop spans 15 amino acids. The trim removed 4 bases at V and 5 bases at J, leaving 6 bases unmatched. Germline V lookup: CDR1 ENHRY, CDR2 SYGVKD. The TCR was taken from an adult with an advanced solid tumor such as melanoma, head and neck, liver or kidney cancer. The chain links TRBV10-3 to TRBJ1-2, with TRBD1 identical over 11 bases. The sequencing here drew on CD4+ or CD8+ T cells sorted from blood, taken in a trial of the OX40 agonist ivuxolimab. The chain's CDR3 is CAISGPGQGAYGYTF. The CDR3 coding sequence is TGTGCCATCAGTGGTCCTGGACAGGGGGCTTATGGCTACACCTTC.